These T cell receptor beta chains were read from a single sample in a study of regulatory T cells in long-lasting Graves disease. Via MiXCR, TCRdb re-called the multiplex PCR reads, giving one row per CDR3 protein. The sample includes roughly 700,000 distinct CDR3 sequences, roughly 30% of them seen just once. Here the sequenced sample was peripheral blood mononuclear cells (PBMCs), taken when the disease was refractory, from a patient treated with antithyroid drugs. These TCRs come from a female donor with Graves disease. The CDR3 runs from the conserved cysteine through the conserved F or W. The order of the fields is D gene, J gene, clone size, V gene, CDR3 DNA, CDR3 protein. The D gene is left open where the match is weak. Where a row states a size, it is once, few, many or the class of an expanded clone; other rows omit it.

>TRBD1|TRBJ1-2|many|TRBV12-3/TRBV12-4
TGTGCCAGCAGTTTCTGGCCCCCGGGACAGGGAACGCAAAGGAGGGGCTACACCTTC
CASSFWPPGQGTQRRGYTF
>TRBD1|TRBJ1-2|-|TRBV11-1
TGTGCCAGCAGCGCCGGTCGGCAGGGGGTCTACTATGGCTACACCTTC
CASSAGRQGVYYGYTF
>-|TRBJ1-6|many|TRBV28
TGTGCCAGCAGTTTTCGGGGCGCCGGGAATTCACCCCTCCACTTT
CASSFRGAGNSPLHF
>-|TRBJ2-7|few|TRBV12-3/TRBV12-4
TGTGCCAGCAGTTCGTTAGGACCCTACGAGCAGTACTTC
CASSSLGPYEQYF
>TRBD2|TRBJ2-7|-|TRBV20-1
TGCAGTGCTAGAGTACTAGCGGGGGCCTCCTACGAGCAGTACTTC
CSARVLAGASYEQYF
>TRBD1|TRBJ1-6|few|TRBV15
TGTGCCACCAGCAGATTGGGACAGGACCTTCCACCCCTCCACTTT
CATSRLGQDLPPLHF
>TRBD1|TRBJ2-7|-|TRBV11-2
TGTGCCAGCAGTTCCCGCCCGTTGCCGACGGACAGGCTCTACGAGCAGTACTTC
CASSSRPLPTDRLYEQYF
>-|TRBJ1-5|-|TRBV6-5
TGTGCCAGCAGTTACAGTCAAATAGATCAGCCCCAGCATTTT
CASSYSQIDQPQHF
>TRBD1|TRBJ1-1|few|TRBV14
TGTGCCAGCAGCCATCGAACCGGGACAGGGAACACTGAAGCTTTCTTT
CASSHRTGTGNTEAFF
>TRBD2|TRBJ2-7|many|TRBV2
TGTGCCAGCACTGTACTAGCGAGCTCCTACGAGCAGTACTTC
CASTVLASSYEQYF
>-|TRBJ1-3|few|TRBV28
TGTGCCAGCACCGACCCGCGCGGGAACTTCGGTAACACCATATATTTT
CASTDPRGNFGNTIYF
>TRBD1|TRBJ1-1|few|TRBV5-1
TGCGCCAGCAGCTTGGCACAGGGGTTGGCTGAAGCTTTCTTT
CASSLAQGLAEAFF
>TRBD2|TRBJ2-7|-|TRBV5-5
TGTGCCAGCTCCACGGGAGCGGGAGCCGACTTCTACGAGCAGTACTTC
CASSTGAGADFYEQYF
>TRBD1|TRBJ1-6|-|TRBV20-1
TGCAGTGCTGCCCCCCGGACAGGGGACTCACCCCTCCACTTT
CSAAPRTGDSPLHF
>TRBD1|TRBJ1-4|few|TRBV6-1
TGTGCCAGCAGTGAAGGGGGACAGGGGGCGCGTCGAAAACTGTTTTTT
CASSEGGQGARRKLFF
>-|TRBJ1-3|-|TRBV5-1
TGCGCCAGCAATCCCAGGATCTCTGGAAACACCATATATTTT
CASNPRISGNTIYF
>-|TRBJ2-7|-|TRBV14
TGTGCCAGCAGCCCCCGGGTAGACTACGAGCAGTACTTC
CASSPRVDYEQYF
>-|TRBJ1-1|many|TRBV6-1
TGTGCCAGTTTGGACAAGAACACTGAAGCTTTCTTT
CASLDKNTEAFF
>TRBD1|TRBJ1-4|few|TRBV28
TGTGCCAGCCTTAGCACAGGGGAGGGTGAAAAACTGTTTTTT
CASLSTGEGEKLFF
>-|TRBJ1-5|few|TRBV24-1
TGTGCCACCAGTGACTCGATTGATCAGCCCCAGCATTTT
CATSDSIDQPQHF
>-|TRBJ2-1|-|TRBV28
TGTGCCAGCAGTTCACACACGGCGATGAATGAGCAGTTCTTC
CASSSHTAMNEQFF
>-|TRBJ2-7|few|TRBV6-1
TGTGCCAGCAGTCCACAAACAGGGTTCGAGCAGTACTTC
CASSPQTGFEQYF
>TRBD1|TRBJ1-2|many|TRBV6-9
TGTGCCAGCAGTTATGCGGCTTCAGGGGGCATAGGCTACACCTTC
CASSYAASGGIGYTF
>TRBD1|TRBJ2-7|few|TRBV11-2
TGTGCCAGCAGCTGGGGACAGGGCAACTACGAGCAGTACTTC
CASSWGQGNYEQYF
>-|TRBJ1-5|few|TRBV14
TGTGCCAGCAGCCAAGAACAGGATCAGCCCCAGCATTTT
CASSQEQDQPQHF
>-|TRBJ2-7|few|TRBV6-1
TGTGCCAGCAGTCAAACCGGAGGGCAGTACTTC
CASSQTGGQYF
>TRBD1|TRBJ1-2|few|TRBV2
TGTGCCGGTACAGGGGGTTTCGATGGCTACACCTTC
CAGTGGFDGYTF
>-|TRBJ2-7|few|TRBV19
TGTGCCAGTAGCCAGTACCACGAGCAGTACTTC
CASSQYHEQYF
>TRBD2|TRBJ2-1|-|TRBV7-3
TGTGCCAGCAGCTTAGCGGGAGGTCCCGCCCAATACAATGAGCAGTTCTTC
CASSLAGGPAQYNEQFF
>-|TRBJ1-3|-|TRBV15
TGTGCCACCAGCAGAGTTCGGACTAGCTCTGGAAACACCATATATTTT
CATSRVRTSSGNTIYF
>TRBD1|TRBJ1-1|few|TRBV12-5
TGTGCTAGTGGTTTGAAACAGGGGGGCACTGAAGCTTTCTTT
CASGLKQGGTEAFF
>TRBD2|TRBJ2-1|-|TRBV14
TGTGCCAGCAGCCCAGGACTAGCCAATGAGCAGTTCTTC
CASSPGLANEQFF
>TRBD1|TRBJ1-4|few|TRBV28
TGTGCCAGCAGTTTTGGGACAGGGAAGCATGAAAAACTGTTTTTT
CASSFGTGKHEKLFF
>TRBD1|TRBJ2-7|few|TRBV6-2/TRBV6-3
TGTGCCAGCAACCTATACAGGGGGCCCTACGAGCAGTACTTC
CASNLYRGPYEQYF
>-|TRBJ1-1|few|TRBV9
TGTGCCAGCAGCGTGGGTCAGGGCGGGAACACTGAAGCTTTCTTT
CASSVGQGGNTEAFF
>TRBD2|TRBJ2-4|many|TRBV20-1
TGCAGTGCTAGAGTGGGCGGGAGTTGGGCCAAAAACATTCAGTACTTC
CSARVGGSWAKNIQYF
>-|TRBJ1-2|many|TRBV12-3/TRBV12-4
TGTGCCAGCAGTTTCGGCCATCTTAACTATGGCTACACCTTC
CASSFGHLNYGYTF
>TRBD2|TRBJ2-5|few|TRBV19
TGTGCCAGTAGTACCGGGACTACAGAGACCCAGTACTTC
CASSTGTTETQYF
>-|TRBJ1-1|few|TRBV29-1
TGCAGCGGCAAACAGGGCTATAGGGCTTTCTTT
CSGKQGYRAFF
>TRBD1|TRBJ2-4|few|TRBV20-1
TGCAGTGCGGGGGGACAGGGGGCGCCCAAAAACATTCAGTACTTC
CSAGGQGAPKNIQYF
>-|TRBJ1-2|few|TRBV20-1
TGCAGTGCTAGAGAGGGGGCGAGATCTAACTATGGCTACACCTTC
CSAREGARSNYGYTF
>-|TRBJ2-7|-|TRBV28
TGTGCCAGCAGTTCGGGCAGGATCTACGAGCAGTACTTC
CASSSGRIYEQYF
>-|TRBJ1-1|-|TRBV11-2
TGTGCCAGCAGCTTAGATCGAGGGGGGTACACTGAAGCTTTCTTT
CASSLDRGGYTEAFF
>-|TRBJ2-7|-|TRBV11-2
TGTGCCAGCAGCCATATATACGAGCAGTACTTC
CASSHIYEQYF
>TRBD2|TRBJ2-1|once|TRBV5-1
TGCGCCAGCAGCTCACTAGCGGGAGACATCTCCTACAATGAGCAGTTCTTC
CASSSLAGDISYNEQFF
>-|TRBJ1-1|-|TRBV29-1
TGCAGCGTGGAGGCCGCTGAAGCTTTCTTT
CSVEAAEAFF
>-|TRBJ2-5|few|TRBV6-1
TGTGCCAGCAATGGGTGGGAGGGGGCTGAACAAGAGACCCAGTACTTC
CASNGWEGAEQETQYF
>-|TRBJ1-2|-|TRBV9
TGTGCCAGCAGCGTAGGTACAGGAAGTTTATATGGCTACACCTTC
CASSVGTGSLYGYTF
>TRBD1|TRBJ2-2|-|TRBV5-6
TGTGCCAGCAGCTTGGTCAGGGGGCGTAGGACCGGGGAGCTGTTTTTT
CASSLVRGRRTGELFF
>TRBD2|TRBJ2-7|few|TRBV12-3/TRBV12-4
TGTGCCAGCAGTTTCGGACTAGCGGGAGGACACTCCTACGAGCAGTACTTC
CASSFGLAGGHSYEQYF
>-|TRBJ2-5|many|TRBV28
TGTGCCAGCAGTTTGACCCTTCCCCAGACAGAGTACTTC
CASSLTLPQTEYF
>TRBD1|TRBJ1-4|many|TRBV24-1
TGTGCCACCAGTGATTCACGGGACAGTAATGAAAAACTGTTTTTT
CATSDSRDSNEKLFF
>-|TRBJ1-1|few|TRBV2
TGTGCCAGCAGTGAACAGGACGGCCCTGAAGCTTTCTTT
CASSEQDGPEAFF
>-|TRBJ1-2|-|TRBV27
TGTGCCAGCAGTTTAGAGGGGCAGCCCCAGTATTATGGCTACACCTTC
CASSLEGQPQYYGYTF